Listed below are T cell receptor beta chains from one sample, sequenced in a study of blood T cell repertoires in COVID-19. TCRdb keeps only in-frame clones here, not all; method: immunoSEQ multiplex PCR. Of about 86,000 clones in the sample, around 80% were seen once. Sequencing was carried out using peripheral blood. The receptors here all came from an elderly woman with acute or convalescent COVID-19. Both conserved end residues are part of each CDR3. A D gene is named only where the DNA matches it firmly. A row's size may be missing; if present it is once, few, many or a size class.

TRBV11-2	TRBJ1-5	.	.	CASSFDSGSNQPQHF	TGTGCCAGCAGCTTTGACAGTGGAAGCAATCAGCCCCAGCATTTT
TRBV3-1/TRBV3-2	TRBJ1-2	once	.	CASSQAPSEWGYTF	TGTGCCAGCAGCCAAGCCCCCAGCGAGTGGGGCTACACCTTC
TRBV19	TRBJ2-1	.	.	CASTAGSGSYNEQFF	TGTGCCAGTACGGCGGGTAGCGGCTCCTACAATGAGCAGTTCTTC
TRBV9	TRBJ2-7	.	TRBD1	CASSDRDSSYEQYF	TGTGCCAGCAGCGATCGGGACAGCTCCTACGAGCAGTACTTC
TRBV5-1	TRBJ2-3	.	.	CASSLTSGITDTQYF	TGCGCCAGCAGCTTGACCAGCGGAATCACAGATACGCAGTATTTT
TRBV12-5	TRBJ2-3	.	TRBD2	CASGERTSSSDTQYF	TGTGCTAGTGGTGAACGGACTAGTTCGTCAGATACGCAGTATTTT
TRBV5-4	TRBJ2-7	.	.	CASSSDSPGEQYF	TGTGCCAGCAGCTCAGATTCCCCCGGGGAGCAGTACTTC
TRBV5-4	TRBJ2-7	.	.	CASSLVGSYEQYF	TGTGCCAGCAGCCTTGTTGGGAGTTACGAGCAGTACTTC
TRBV6-5	TRBJ2-7	.	.	CASEDKSNEQYF	TGTGCCAGCGAGGACAAGAGCAACGAGCAGTACTTC
TRBV5-1	TRBJ2-2	.	.	CASSSSGFQDTGELFF	TGCGCCAGCAGCTCATCTGGATTCCAGGACACCGGGGAGCTGTTTTTT